The clone carrying this TCR beta chain was recorded at least ten times. Antigen unknown. The germline CDR1 and CDR2 sequences are SGHAT and FQNNGV. The CDR3 covers 16 residues. V lost 1 base to trimming and J lost 3 bases, with 15 bases between them. TCR beta CDR3 regions were amplified from RNA transcripts. First-round RT-PCR of the TCR CDR3 relied on the HTBI primer set. TCRdb passed the multiplex PCR reads through MiXCR, listing each CDR3 protein once. The sample records 490,000 or so distinct CDR3 sequences, about 20% being singletons. These data come from a study of T cells in Graves' hyperthyroidism and ophthalmopathy. General study points: With a median lead of 6.5 months before onset, the model predicted ophthalmopathy.

Ophthalmopathy cases met thresholds of Clinical Activity Score at least 3, NOSPECS grade at least 4 and duration under 3 months. The sample comprised blood. The rearrangement links TRBV11-2 to TRBJ1-1; D unclear. The clonotype comes from a woman between 65 and 79 years old with Graves' ophthalmopathy. The CDR3, as DNA: TGTGCCAGCAGCTTAGCAACGCGAACCCTGGACACTGAAGCTTTCTTT. This codes for CASSLATRTLDTEAFF.